This TCR beta chain was sequenced in a study of cytomegalovirus exposure and HLA in healthy donors. Whole-study context: From HLA-typed donors, an early data release held some 80 million unique TCRs. Study-wide results and caveats: The availability of immune exposure information extended only to CMV serostatus.

The PCR made use of 60 Vbeta and 13 Jbeta primers. Some clones are missing from TCRdb's copy, which holds only in-frame ones; the method was immunoSEQ multiplex PCR. Here the sample spans about 94,000 clones, 78% being singletons. The CDR3 is made up of 14 amino acids. V was clipped by 5 bases and J by 4 bases; unmatched bases: 7. Germline values: CDR1 SNHLY, CDR2 FYNNEI. On this clone: The antigen is undetermined.

The chain links TRBV2 to TRBJ2-7; 8 bases line up with TRBD2. Material: PBMCs. This receptor was identified in a woman aged 60-70 years in good health and CMV-seronegative. As DNA, the CDR3 is TGTGCCAGCAGTAACGCGGGGGGAGCTTACGAGCAGTACTTC. This gives the protein CASSNAGGAYEQYF.